These T cell receptor beta chains were read from a single sample in a study of blood T cell repertoires in COVID-19. TCRdb's copy holds only in-frame clones and misses some; the assay was immunoSEQ multiplex PCR. The table shows roughly 310,000 clones, with 90% occurring only once. Sequencing was done on a sample of PBMCs or T cells enriched from blood (not recorded which). Receptors originate from a man in his sixties who had recovered from COVID-19. Each CDR3 is given with its conserved first and last residue. Fields, in order: J gene, V gene, clone size, D gene, CDR3 protein, CDR3 DNA. A D gene is named only where the DNA matches it firmly. Rows give clone size only sometimes, using once, few, many, or a class for an expanded clone.

j_call: TRBJ2-7
v_call: TRBV6-5
clone_size: .
d_call: TRBD1
cdr3_aa: CASGRTGDYEQYF
cdr3_nt: TGTGCCAGCGGTCGGACAGGAGACTACGAGCAGTACTTC

j_call: TRBJ2-1
v_call: TRBV12-3/TRBV12-4
clone_size: .
d_call: TRBD2
cdr3_aa: CASSPGSGREQFF
cdr3_nt: TGTGCCAGCAGCCCTGGCTCCGGGAGGGAGCAGTTCTTC

j_call: TRBJ1-1
v_call: TRBV14
clone_size: .
d_call: .
cdr3_aa: CASSHTGMRNTEAFF
cdr3_nt: TGTGCCAGCAGCCACACCGGGATGAGGAACACTGAAGCTTTCTTT

j_call: TRBJ2-7
v_call: TRBV6-5
clone_size: .
d_call: TRBD2
cdr3_aa: CASSSTSGRVEQYF
cdr3_nt: TGTGCCAGCAGTTCGACTAGCGGGAGGGTCGAGCAGTACTTC

j_call: TRBJ1-4
v_call: TRBV18
clone_size: .
d_call: .
cdr3_aa: CASSPPDIGEKLFF
cdr3_nt: TGTGCCAGCTCACCACCGGATATCGGGGAAAAACTGTTTTTT

j_call: TRBJ1-1
v_call: TRBV4-1
clone_size: .
d_call: .
cdr3_aa: CASSRSRGGNMNTEAFF
cdr3_nt: TGCGCCAGCAGCCGCTCAAGGGGAGGAAACATGAACACTGAAGCTTTCTTT

j_call: TRBJ1-2
v_call: TRBV24-1
clone_size: .
d_call: .
cdr3_aa: CATSDLAGDYGYTF
cdr3_nt: TGTGCCACCAGTGACCTGGCCGGGGACTATGGCTACACCTTC

j_call: TRBJ1-4
v_call: TRBV12-5
clone_size: .
d_call: TRBD1
cdr3_aa: CASGLIQGGASNEKLFF
cdr3_nt: TGTGCTAGTGGTTTGATCCAAGGGGGCGCCTCTAATGAAAAACTGTTTTTT

j_call: TRBJ1-6
v_call: TRBV7-2
clone_size: few
d_call: .
cdr3_aa: CASSDQGGSPLHF
cdr3_nt: TGTGCCAGCAGCGATCAAGGGGGTTCACCCCTCCACTTT

j_call: TRBJ1-6
v_call: TRBV3-1/TRBV3-2
clone_size: .
d_call: TRBD1
cdr3_aa: CASSLAGQASSSPLHF
cdr3_nt: TGTGCCAGCAGCCTCGCCGGACAGGCTAGCAGTTCACCCCTCCACTTT

j_call: TRBJ1-5
v_call: TRBV6-2/TRBV6-3
clone_size: .
d_call: .
cdr3_aa: CASSQLGGGQPQHF
cdr3_nt: TGTGCCAGCAGCCAGTTAGGGGGGGGTCAGCCCCAGCATTTT

j_call: TRBJ2-5
v_call: TRBV4-1
clone_size: .
d_call: .
cdr3_aa: CASSRRGETQYF
cdr3_nt: TGCGCCAGCAGCCGGCGGGGTGAGACCCAGTACTTC

j_call: TRBJ1-1
v_call: TRBV19
clone_size: .
d_call: TRBD1
cdr3_aa: CASRRDREGTEAFF
cdr3_nt: TGTGCCAGTAGAAGGGACAGGGAAGGTACTGAAGCTTTCTTT

j_call: TRBJ2-1
v_call: TRBV24-1
clone_size: .
d_call: TRBD2
cdr3_aa: CATSDSGIVSGKGLFEQFF
cdr3_nt: TGTGCCACCAGTGATTCCGGGATAGTCAGCGGGAAAGGCTTGTTTGAGCAGTTCTTC

j_call: TRBJ1-4
v_call: TRBV10-1
clone_size: .
d_call: TRBD1
cdr3_aa: CASSDLDREEKLFF
cdr3_nt: TGCGCCAGCAGTGATTTGGACAGGGAGGAAAAACTGTTTTTT

j_call: TRBJ2-1
v_call: TRBV3-1/TRBV3-2
clone_size: .
d_call: .
cdr3_aa: CAAGNYNEQFF
cdr3_nt: TGTGCCGCCGGGAACTACAATGAGCAGTTCTTC

j_call: TRBJ1-3
v_call: TRBV11-2
clone_size: .
d_call: .
cdr3_aa: CASSLVYASRDTIYF
cdr3_nt: TGTGCCAGCAGCTTAGTTTATGCCTCCCGAGACACCATATATTTT

j_call: TRBJ1-2
v_call: TRBV19
clone_size: .
d_call: TRBD1
cdr3_aa: CASSPGTGDNYGYTF
cdr3_nt: TGTGCCAGTAGTCCCGGGACAGGGGACAACTATGGCTACACCTTC

j_call: TRBJ2-3
v_call: TRBV3-1/TRBV3-2
clone_size: .
d_call: .
cdr3_aa: CASSPRGTDTQYF
cdr3_nt: TGTGCCAGCAGCCCCAGGGGTACAGATACGCAGTATTTT

j_call: TRBJ2-3
v_call: TRBV7-9
clone_size: .
d_call: .
cdr3_aa: CASPREYF
cdr3_nt: TGTGCCAGCCCCCGGGAGTATTTT

j_call: TRBJ1-1
v_call: TRBV11-2
clone_size: once
d_call: .
cdr3_aa: CASSRSRGTRVGTEAFF
cdr3_nt: TGTGCCAGCAGCAGAAGCAGGGGCACGCGGGTTGGCACTGAAGCTTTCTTT

j_call: TRBJ2-3
v_call: TRBV5-4
clone_size: .
d_call: .
cdr3_aa: CASGGALDTQYF
cdr3_nt: TGTGCCAGCGGGGGGGCATTGGATACGCAGTATTTT

j_call: TRBJ2-7
v_call: TRBV6-5
clone_size: .
d_call: TRBD1
cdr3_aa: CASSKTGGDSYEQYF
cdr3_nt: TGTGCCAGCAGTAAAACAGGGGGCGACTCCTACGAGCAGTACTTC

j_call: TRBJ2-1
v_call: TRBV15
clone_size: .
d_call: .
cdr3_aa: CATSRVLADPYNEQFF
cdr3_nt: TGTGCCACCAGCAGAGTGCTAGCCGATCCCTACAATGAGCAGTTCTTC

j_call: TRBJ2-7
v_call: TRBV25-1
clone_size: .
d_call: .
cdr3_aa: CASSEYTYYEQYF
cdr3_nt: TGTGCCAGCAGTGAATATACCTACTACGAGCAGTACTTC

j_call: TRBJ1-2
v_call: TRBV14
clone_size: once
d_call: TRBD1
cdr3_aa: CASSQAPGQGFGYTF
cdr3_nt: TGTGCCAGCAGCCAAGCCCCCGGACAGGGGTTTGGCTACACCTTC

j_call: TRBJ2-1
v_call: TRBV5-1
clone_size: .
d_call: TRBD1
cdr3_aa: CASSLVVAGTGARNEQFF
cdr3_nt: TGCGCCAGCAGCTTGGTTGTGGCCGGGACAGGGGCGCGTAATGAGCAGTTCTTC

j_call: TRBJ2-1
v_call: TRBV12-5
clone_size: .
d_call: .
cdr3_aa: CASGMGSSYNEQFF
cdr3_nt: TGTGCTAGTGGCATGGGGAGCTCCTACAATGAGCAGTTCTTC

j_call: TRBJ1-1
v_call: TRBV14
clone_size: .
d_call: .
cdr3_aa: CASSQGWRSRNTEAFF
cdr3_nt: TGTGCCAGCAGCCAAGGTTGGCGGAGCAGGAACACTGAAGCTTTCTTT

j_call: TRBJ1-1
v_call: TRBV19
clone_size: .
d_call: .
cdr3_aa: CASSVQGAVTEAFF
cdr3_nt: TGTGCCAGTAGTGTACAGGGTGCGGTCACTGAAGCTTTCTTT

j_call: TRBJ2-7
v_call: TRBV27
clone_size: .
d_call: .
cdr3_aa: CASSIQGLSYEQYF
cdr3_nt: TGTGCCAGCAGTATTCAGGGGCTATCCTACGAGCAGTACTTC

j_call: TRBJ1-1
v_call: TRBV11-2
clone_size: .
d_call: TRBD1
cdr3_aa: CASSRRQGVMNTEAFF
cdr3_nt: TGTGCCAGCAGTCGAAGACAGGGGGTAATGAACACTGAAGCTTTCTTT

j_call: TRBJ2-2
v_call: TRBV7-3
clone_size: .
d_call: .
cdr3_aa: CASSSTTNTGELFF
cdr3_nt: TGTGCCAGCAGTTCAACAACGAACACCGGGGAGCTGTTTTTT

j_call: TRBJ1-1
v_call: TRBV4-3
clone_size: .
d_call: TRBD1
cdr3_aa: CASSQDGTGVTEAFF
cdr3_nt: TGCGCCAGCAGCCAAGATGGGACAGGGGTGACTGAAGCTTTCTTT

j_call: TRBJ2-2
v_call: TRBV7-3
clone_size: .
d_call: .
cdr3_aa: CASSYREGEELFF
cdr3_nt: TGTGCCAGCAGCTACCGAGAGGGGGAGGAGCTGTTTTTT

j_call: TRBJ2-1
v_call: TRBV5-5
clone_size: .
d_call: .
cdr3_aa: CASSLGPAGEQFF
cdr3_nt: TGTGCCAGCAGCTTGGGTCCAGCGGGTGAGCAGTTCTTC

j_call: TRBJ1-2
v_call: TRBV19
clone_size: .
d_call: .
cdr3_aa: CASSPDSGANYGYTF
cdr3_nt: TGTGCCAGTAGTCCGGACTCAGGGGCAAACTATGGCTACACCTTC

j_call: TRBJ1-2
v_call: TRBV3-1/TRBV3-2
clone_size: .
d_call: .
cdr3_aa: CASSQLGTNDGYTF
cdr3_nt: TGTGCCAGCAGCCAACTCGGGACAAACGATGGCTACACCTTC

j_call: TRBJ2-7
v_call: TRBV5-4
clone_size: .
d_call: .
cdr3_aa: CASSLKGGPRVEQYF
cdr3_nt: TGTGCCAGCAGTCTGAAAGGTGGTCCGAGGGTCGAGCAGTACTTC

j_call: TRBJ2-5
v_call: TRBV10-3
clone_size: .
d_call: TRBD1
cdr3_aa: CAIRGTGGAQYF
cdr3_nt: TGTGCCATCAGGGGGACAGGGGGGGCCCAGTACTTC

j_call: TRBJ1-2
v_call: TRBV2
clone_size: .
d_call: .
cdr3_aa: CASRYVQGGYTF
cdr3_nt: TGTGCCAGCAGATACGTACAGGGTGGCTACACCTTC

j_call: TRBJ2-1
v_call: TRBV7-9
clone_size: .
d_call: .
cdr3_aa: CASSPGVADSYNEQFF
cdr3_nt: TGTGCCAGCAGCCCCGGGGTAGCCGACTCCTACAATGAGCAGTTCTTC

j_call: TRBJ1-2
v_call: TRBV19
clone_size: .
d_call: TRBD1
cdr3_aa: CASSIKDRDPIYGYTF
cdr3_nt: TGTGCCAGTAGTATTAAAGACAGGGACCCTATATATGGCTACACCTTC

j_call: TRBJ1-5
v_call: TRBV2
clone_size: .
d_call: .
cdr3_aa: CASSPNRPRPGTNNQPQHF
cdr3_nt: TGTGCCAGCAGTCCAAACCGGCCCCGTCCCGGGACAAACAATCAGCCCCAGCATTTT

j_call: TRBJ1-2
v_call: TRBV4-1
clone_size: .
d_call: .
cdr3_aa: CASSQTTATNYGYTF
cdr3_nt: TGCGCCAGCAGCCAAACGACAGCTACTAACTATGGCTACACCTTC

j_call: TRBJ1-5
v_call: TRBV2
clone_size: .
d_call: .
cdr3_aa: CASSGGGGGIQPQHF
cdr3_nt: TGTGCCAGCAGTGGGGGAGGGGGAGGGATCCAGCCCCAGCATTTT

j_call: TRBJ1-6
v_call: TRBV5-8
clone_size: .
d_call: .
cdr3_aa: CASSSPGTRNSPLHF
cdr3_nt: TGTGCCAGCAGCTCCCCCGGGACACGGAATTCACCCCTCCACTTT

j_call: TRBJ2-7
v_call: TRBV6-6
clone_size: .
d_call: TRBD2
cdr3_aa: CASKPGTSGPTYEQYF
cdr3_nt: TGTGCCAGCAAACCCGGGACTAGCGGGCCTACCTACGAGCAGTACTTC

j_call: TRBJ2-3
v_call: TRBV7-9
clone_size: .
d_call: TRBD2
cdr3_aa: CASSLALAGLTDTQYF
cdr3_nt: TGTGCCAGCAGCTTAGCCCTAGCGGGGCTCACAGATACGCAGTATTTT

j_call: TRBJ1-1
v_call: TRBV5-1
clone_size: .
d_call: .
cdr3_aa: CASSVRGGTEAFF
cdr3_nt: TGCGCCAGCAGCGTGAGGGGGGGCACTGAAGCTTTCTTT

j_call: TRBJ2-2
v_call: TRBV6-4
clone_size: .
d_call: .
cdr3_aa: CASSGELNTGELFF
cdr3_nt: TGTGCCAGCAGTGGGGAGTTAAACACCGGGGAGCTGTTTTTT

j_call: TRBJ2-7
v_call: TRBV9
clone_size: .
d_call: TRBD1
cdr3_aa: CASSVGGDRVYDEQYF
cdr3_nt: TGTGCCAGCAGCGTAGGGGGGGACAGGGTTTACGACGAGCAGTACTTC

j_call: TRBJ2-1
v_call: TRBV5-1
clone_size: .
d_call: TRBD1
cdr3_aa: CASSWGQGAYNEQFF
cdr3_nt: TGCGCCAGCAGCTGGGGACAGGGGGCCTACAATGAGCAGTTCTTC

j_call: TRBJ1-2
v_call: TRBV24-1
clone_size: .
d_call: .
cdr3_aa: CATSDHRGVEGYTF
cdr3_nt: TGTGCCACCAGTGATCATCGCGGAGTTGAGGGCTACACCTTC

j_call: TRBJ2-1
v_call: TRBV5-1
clone_size: .
d_call: TRBD1
cdr3_aa: CASSTGTGPYNEQFF
cdr3_nt: TGCGCCAGCAGCACCGGGACAGGGCCGTACAATGAGCAGTTCTTC

j_call: TRBJ1-1
v_call: TRBV19
clone_size: .
d_call: TRBD1
cdr3_aa: CASSNDRDNTEAFF
cdr3_nt: TGTGCCAGTAGTAACGACAGGGACAACACTGAAGCTTTCTTT

j_call: TRBJ1-5
v_call: TRBV12-3/TRBV12-4
clone_size: once
d_call: .
cdr3_aa: CASKIQGNQPQHF
cdr3_nt: TGTGCCAGCAAAATCCAGGGGAATCAGCCCCAGCATTTT

j_call: TRBJ1-6
v_call: TRBV4-3
clone_size: .
d_call: .
cdr3_aa: CASSQGQGSSPLHF
cdr3_nt: TGCGCCAGCAGCCAAGGGCAGGGGAGTTCACCCCTCCACTTT

j_call: TRBJ1-4
v_call: TRBV3-1/TRBV3-2
clone_size: .
d_call: .
cdr3_aa: CASSQDPTLSRGEKLFF
cdr3_nt: TGTGCCAGCAGCCAAGATCCGACGCTCTCTAGGGGTGAAAAACTGTTTTTT